This T cell receptor beta chain was found in a study of cytomegalovirus exposure and HLA in healthy donors. Study information: Earlier sequencing of some 170 million T cells yielded approximately 120 million unique TCR beta sequences.

It was with 60 Vbeta and 13 Jbeta primers that the PCR ran. Measured with immunoSEQ multiplex PCR; TCRdb has only the in-frame clones, and not every one. The data hold around 190,000 clones, with around 80% observed a single time. V was cut by 6 bases and J by 0 bases, with 5 bases left in between. CDR1 and CDR2 (germline): DFQATT, SNEGSKA (reference sequence). The CDR3 runs to 11 residues. Notes on the study in general: Per a later analysis, about 15,000 TCR beta sequences showed association with HLA alleles at 0.05 false discovery rate. According to an earlier analysis, most TCR beta V segments yielded productive rearrangements about 87% or about 30% of the time.

Worth noting for this clone: Its antigen is still unknown.

Material for sequencing was PBMCs. The chain couples TRBV20-1 to TRBJ1-1, with D uncertain. The TCR originated in a woman aged 40 to 55 in good health and CMV-seronegative. The chain's CDR3 is CSALLNTEAFF. CDR3 bases: TGCAGTGCCCTTTTGAACACTGAAGCTTTCTTT.